The 14 T cell receptor beta chains below were found in one sample sequenced in a study of blood T cell repertoires in COVID-19. TCRdb keeps only in-frame clones here, not all; method: immunoSEQ multiplex PCR. The sample consists of about 93,000 clones, around four fifths of them appearing once. Source material: peripheral blood. Receptors were obtained from a human donor in a cohort sampled during active COVID-19.

The genes are TRBV7-8 and TRBJ1-5; D unclear. The CDR3 consists of 14 residues. Germline V lookup: CDR1 SGHVS, CDR2 FQNEAQ. V was shortened by 5 bases and J by 3 bases, with 11 bases between the two germline ends. The CDR3 nucleotides are TGTGCCAGCAGCCCTTCGGGTTTCAATCAGCCCCAGCATTTT. Encoded protein: CASSPSGFNQPQHF.

The chain combines TRBV19 with TRBJ1-5, with TRBD1 matching 10 bases. V trimming: 3 bases; J trimming: 2 bases; junction bases outside the gene matches: 10. The CDR3 length is 18 residues. The V gene's germline CDR1 is LNHDA and CDR2 SQIVND (reference sequence). CDR3 sequence: CASSILGTGARGNQPQHF. CDR3 sequence (DNA): TGTGCCAGTAGTATTTTGGGGACAGGGGCGAGGGGCAATCAGCCCCAGCATTTT.

This clone turned up a few times. The chain recombines TRBV28 with TRBJ2-5; the D gene is possibly TRBD2 (6 bases). This CDR3 comprises 14 residues. V lost 6 bases and J lost 1, with 12 bases in between. The V gene's germline CDR1 is MDHEN and CDR2 SYDVKM. In DNA form, the CDR3 reads TGTGCCAGCAGGGACCCGGGACTCCAAGAGACCCAGTACTTC. Protein sequence: CASRDPGLQETQYF.

This clone was recorded once. This chain links TRBV5-5 with TRBJ1-4; perhaps TRBD1 as D (6 bases). With 2 bases removed from V and 7 bases from J, the gap between germline ends came to 15 bases. CDR1 SGHKS and CDR2 YYEKEE come from the germline V gene (reference sequence). This CDR3 is built from 15 residues. This chain's CDR3 is CASSLGTPSSEKLFF. Here the CDR3 DNA reads TGTGCCAGCAGCTTAGGGACACCGTCGAGTGAAAAACTGTTTTTT.

Details on this clone: The same CDR3 also results from other DNA sequences found in this sample. The chain has TRBV28 and TRBJ1-2; D not certain. V gave up 6 bases and J gave up 8 bases, with 10 bases separating them. Germline V gene lookup returns CDR1 MDHEN and CDR2 SYDVKM. The CDR3 length is 11 residues. CDR3 DNA sequence: TGTGCCAGCAGCCGCGGGCGGGGCTACACCTTC. It is translated as CASSRGRGYTF.

This chain joins TRBV19 and TRBJ1-5, with D possibly being TRBD1 (5 bases). Germline V gene sequence: CDR1 LNHDA, CDR2 SQIVND (reference sequence). There are 14 residues in the CDR3. V was pared by 3 bases and J by 7 bases, with 13 bases between. The CDR3 here is CASSMGTGPQPQHF. The CDR3 DNA reads as TGTGCCAGTAGTATGGGCACAGGCCCGCAGCCCCAGCATTTT.

The V and J genes are TRBV2 and TRBJ1-2; D may be TRBD1 (5 bases). The CDR3 runs 14 residues. Germline V CDR1 and CDR2: SNHLY, FYNNEI. The ends were cut back, 7 bases at V and 4 bases at J, with 16 bases in the middle. The CDR3 nucleotides are TGTGCCAGCAAGGACACCGAGGGAGGCTATGGCTACACCTTC. As protein: CASKDTEGGYGYTF.

This clone occurred a few times. The rearrangement links TRBV5-6 to TRBJ1-2; a weak D match, TRBD1 (6 bases). The germline V gene has CDR1 SGHDT and CDR2 YYEEEE. The CDR3 is made up of 15 amino acids. Trimming removed 4 bases at V and 4 bases at J, with 17 bases between. The CDR3 bases are TGTGCCAGCAGCACCCGGGACATGGATTTCTATGGCTACACCTTC. The encoded protein is CASSTRDMDFYGYTF.

The CDR3 region has the DNA TGCGCCAGCAGCCCGTCGAGGGGGACAGAAGATTACGAGCAGTACTTC. It encodes CASSPSRGTEDYEQYF. The chain joins TRBV5-1 to TRBJ2-7; 7 nucleotides match TRBD1. With 4 bases clipped from V and 4 bases from J, the junction kept 14 bases outside the gene matches. Germline CDR1 and CDR2: SGHRS and YFSETQ. CDR3 length equals 16 residues.

This clone was detected only once. The chain joins TRBV3-1 (or the pseudogene TRBV3-2) to TRBJ1-4; D ambiguous. There are 15 residues in the CDR3. From germline, CDR1 is LGHDT and CDR2 YNNKEL (reference sequence). V lost 4 bases and J lost 8, with 17 bases in between. Here the CDR3 DNA reads TGTGCCAGCAGCCCAGCGGTAGCCCCTGGGGAAAAACTGTTTTTT. This gives the protein CASSPAVAPGEKLFF.

The chain links TRBV10-3 to TRBJ1-2; D is undetermined. Trimming stripped 6 bases from V and 3 bases from J, with 8 bases between. Germline V CDR1 and CDR2: ENHRY, SYGVKD. This CDR3 is built from 12 residues. As DNA, the CDR3 is TGTGCCATCAGGGCGGGTCACTATGGCTACACCTTC. It is translated as CAIRAGHYGYTF.

This chain joins TRBV27 and TRBJ2-1; 12 nucleotides agree with TRBD2. With V trimmed by 5 bases and J by 4 bases, 3 bases remained unmatched. This CDR3 has 15 residues. Germline CDR1 and CDR2: MNHEY and SMNVEV (reference sequence). The CDR3 coding sequence is TGTGCCAGCAGTCCCGGGACTAGCGGGTACAATGAGCAGTTCTTC. Protein: CASSPGTSGYNEQFF.

For the CDR3, the DNA is TGTGCCAGCTCACCACAAGCTAGCACAGATACGCAGTATTTT. Its protein product is CASSPQASTDTQYF. The chain uses TRBV18 and TRBJ2-3; D is ambiguous. CDR1 and CDR2 (germline): KGHSH, LQKENI. Between the trimmed V and J ends, which lost 1 base and 0 bases, there was a span of 5 bases. This CDR3 has 14 amino acids.

The gene calls are TRBV4-1 and TRBJ1-1; D is uncertain. This CDR3 contains 12 residues. The germline gives CDR1 MGHRA, CDR2 YSYEKL. Trimming stripped 5 bases from V and 6 bases from J, with 10 bases between. CDR3 region: CASSTELSEAFF. For the CDR3, the DNA is TGCGCCAGCAGCACTGAACTTTCTGAAGCTTTCTTT.